What follows are 18 T cell receptor beta chains derived from one specimen sequenced in a study of T cells in narcolepsy. TCRdb's copy holds only in-frame clones and misses some; the assay was immunoSEQ multiplex PCR. The data hold about 35,000 clones, with around 87% observed a single time. The sequenced material came from CD45RA- memory CD4+ T cells from PBMCs. These receptors were collected from a human donor with narcolepsy.

A few counts support this clone. The chain uses TRBV2 and TRBJ1-2, with TRBD1 matching over 7 bases. The CDR3 runs 12 residues. J was trimmed by 7 bases and V by 1 base; bases with no gene match: 0. CDR1 is SNHLY, CDR2 FYNNEI, per germline. CDR3 sequence: CASSEDRGGYTF. The CDR3 nucleotides read TGTGCCAGCAGTGAAGACAGGGGTGGCTACACCTTC.

The chain links TRBV11-1 to TRBJ2-1, with D tentatively TRBD2 (6 bases). Germline assignment: CDR1 SGHAT and CDR2 FQDESV (reference sequence). The V end was cut by 1 base, the J end by 3 bases, with 13 bases between. The CDR3 loop spans 16 amino acids. The CDR3 loop is CASSLDPGAVYNEQFF. CDR3 sequence (DNA): TGTGCCAGCAGCTTAGACCCGGGAGCAGTCTACAATGAGCAGTTCTTC. Based on the CDR3 plus reference TRBV11-1 and TRBJ2-1, the full variable domain is EAEVAQSPRYKITEKSQAVAFWCDPISGHATLYWYRQILGQGPELLVQFQDESVVDDSQLPKDRFSAERLKGVDSTLKIQPAELGDSAMYLCASSLDPGAVYNEQFFGPGTRLTVL.

The chain employs TRBV28 and TRBJ2-7, with 8 bases matching TRBD1. Unmatched junction bases numbered 8, after V lost 5 bases and J lost 5 bases. This CDR3 is 14 amino acids long. Per the germline V gene, CDR1 is MDHEN and CDR2 is SYDVKM. DNA of the CDR3: TGTGCCAGCAGTCGTGGACAGGGCCGACACGAGCAGTACTTC. Translating it yields CASSRGQGRHEQYF.

The V and J genes are TRBV7-2 and TRBJ2-1, with TRBD2 as a possible D gene (7 bases). Germline CDR1 is SGHTA and CDR2 is FQGNSA. The germline V and J ends were trimmed by 5 bases and 2 bases, with 16 bases remaining between them. The CDR3 totals 16 residues. CDR3 DNA sequence: TGTGCCAGCAGCACCACGGGGGCGGGGGCCTACAATGAGCAGTTCTTC. Protein product: CASSTTGAGAYNEQFF.

Only one count was recorded for this clone. This chain uses TRBV7-6 with TRBJ2-7, with 7 bases identical to TRBD2. CDR1 is SGHVS, CDR2 FNYEAQ, per germline. The CDR3 totals 14 residues. With 5 bases clipped from V and 2 bases from J, the junction kept 6 bases outside the gene matches. CDR3 DNA: TGTGCCAGCAGCCCCCGGGGAGGGGCCTACGAGCAGTACTTC. This encodes CASSPRGGAYEQYF. Full variable domain (remainder filled in from reference TRBV7-6 and TRBJ2-7): GAGVSQSPRYKVTKRGQDVALRCDPISGHVSLYWYRQALGQGPEFLTYFNYEAQQDKSGLPNDRFSAERPEGSISTLTIQRTEQRDSAMYRCASSPRGGAYEQYFGPGTRLTVT.

The CDR3 loop reads CASSLGQGNQPQHF. CDR3 sequence (DNA): TGTGCCAGCAGCTTAGGACAGGGTAATCAGCCCCAGCATTTT. The rearrangement links TRBV7-6 to TRBJ1-5, with 7 bases lining up with TRBD1. V was pared by 1 base and J by 4 bases, with 1 base of the junction left unmatched. The CDR3 has 14 amino acids. Per the germline V gene, CDR1 is SGHVS and CDR2 is FNYEAQ.

This chain connects TRBV18 to TRBJ1-4; D unclear. Looked up from germline, CDR1 is KGHSH and CDR2 is LQKENI. V lost 3 bases and J 7 bases, leaving 24 bases between the germline ends. The CDR3 extends over 18 amino acids. The CDR3 DNA is TGTGCCAGCTCACCTACCCTATTGTCGGGGTACGATGGTGAAAAACTGTTTTTT. Its protein product is CASSPTLLSGYDGEKLFF.

The chain couples TRBV6-5 to TRBJ1-1; D gene unclear. This CDR3 region has 13 residues. The V gene's germline CDR1 is MNHEY and CDR2 SVGAGI. Trimming stripped 8 bases from V and 3 bases from J, with 13 bases between. CDR3: CASGYLGDTEAFF. CDR3 bases: TGTGCCAGCGGGTATCTTGGAGACACTGAAGCTTTCTTT.

V and J are TRBV4-2 and TRBJ2-3; 12 nucleotides align to TRBD2. Germline V gene sequence: CDR1 LGHNA, CDR2 YNFKEQ. The CDR3 contains 17 residues. Trimming removed 4 bases from V and 0 bases from J; junction bases left unmatched: 5. CDR3 protein: CASSLLAGGSSTDTQYF. The CDR3 bases are TGTGCCAGCAGCCTACTAGCGGGGGGTTCTAGCACAGATACGCAGTATTTT.

The chain recombines TRBV7-6 with TRBJ2-2; tentative D call: TRBD2 (6 bases). With 6 bases removed from V and 5 bases from J, the gap between germline ends came to 13 bases. CDR1 SGHVS and CDR2 FNYEAQ come from the germline V gene. The CDR3 covers 14 residues. CDR3 sequence reads: CASRLAGWTGELFF. CDR3 in DNA: TGTGCCAGCAGGCTCGCGGGGTGGACCGGGGAGCTGTTTTTT.

The J gene is TRBJ2-2, the V gene TRBV21-1; TRBD2 is taken as the D call from the table, unchecked against the DNA. TRBV21-1 is a pseudogene. The CDR3 is made up of 18 amino acids. CDR3 in DNA: TGTGCCAGCAGCAAAGCGCGAGATGCTAGCGGGGGGGCCGGGGAGCTGTTTTTT. It encodes CASSKARDASGGAGELFF.

This clone showed up just once. The chain couples TRBV7-9 to TRBJ2-5, with D maybe TRBD1 (5 bases). The CDR3 is 16 residues long. The V end lost 2 bases, the J end lost 5 bases, and 18 bases lay between the germline ends. CDR1 SEHNR and CDR2 FQNEAQ come from the germline V gene (reference sequence). Here the CDR3 reads CASSLPGYSTAETQYF. DNA for the CDR3: TGTGCCAGCAGCTTACCAGGGTATAGTACGGCTGAGACCCAGTACTTC.

The gene calls are TRBV11-1 and TRBJ2-7; D perhaps matches TRBD2 (5 bases). The CDR3 runs to 14 residues. V lost 3 bases and J 0 bases, leaving 9 bases between the germline ends. The germline V gene encodes CDR1 SGHAT and CDR2 FQDESV (reference sequence). The CDR3 coding sequence is TGTGCCAGCAGCTTCGGGGAGAGCTCCTACGAGCAGTACTTC. Translation: CASSFGESSYEQYF.

The V gene is TRBV7-2, the J gene TRBJ2-2; D is perhaps TRBD2 (6 bases). The germline gives CDR1 SGHTA, CDR2 FQGNSA. V lost 5 bases and J 9 bases, leaving 25 bases between the germline ends. The CDR3 consists of 17 residues. The DNA for the CDR3 is TGTGCCAGCAGCCTTCAGGTGGGGGGAAGGCTGAGACGGGAGCTGTTTTTT. It yields the protein CASSLQVGGRLRRELFF. The full variable domain, with the rest looked up from reference TRBV7-2 and TRBJ2-2, is GAGVSQSPSNKVTEKGKDVELRCDPISGHTALYWYRQSLGQGLEFLIYFQGNSAPDKSGLPSDRFSAERTGGSVSTLTIQRTQQEDSAVYLCASSLQVGGRLRRELFFGEGSRLTVL.

V and J are TRBV6-6 and TRBJ1-1; D is perhaps TRBD1 (5 bases). CDR3 length equals 14 residues. The germline V gene encodes CDR1 MNHNY and CDR2 SVGAGI (reference sequence). Trimming removed 4 bases at V and 1 base at J, with 10 bases between. In nucleotides, the CDR3 is TGTGCCAGCAGTTTTTCGGGGACGAACACTGAAGCTTTCTTT. It translates to CASSFSGTNTEAFF.

This clone was seen only a few times. The rearrangement uses TRBV6-5 and TRBJ1-1; D ambiguous. The CDR3 spans 11 residues. Trimming left V 0 bases short and J 12 bases short, with 8 bases between. Per germline, CDR1 MNHEY and CDR2 SVGAGI. CDR3 in DNA: TGTGCCAGCAGTTACTCTGCGGAAACTTTCTTT. Protein product: CASSYSAETFF.

This clone was counted once. Other DNA sequences in the sample encode the same CDR3. V and J are TRBV7-2 and TRBJ1-5; maybe TRBD1 (5 bases). The CDR3 is made up of 14 amino acids. The germline V and J ends were trimmed by 3 bases and 4 bases, with 10 bases remaining between them. Per the germline V gene, CDR1 is SGHTA and CDR2 is FQGNSA. The CDR3 loop is CASSFGGRNQPQHF. DNA of the CDR3: TGTGCCAGCAGCTTCGGGGGAAGGAATCAGCCCCAGCATTTT.

The chain employs TRBV7-8 and TRBJ1-5; weak D call: TRBD1 (5 bases). Germline V gene sequence: CDR1 SGHVS, CDR2 FQNEAQ. The CDR3 sequence is 15 residues long. The V and J ends lost 1 base and 7 bases respectively, with 14 bases between them. The CDR3 spells CASSLGGGARQPQHF. The CDR3 nucleotides are TGTGCCAGCAGCTTAGGGGGAGGGGCGAGGCAGCCCCAGCATTTT.